This TCR beta chain was retrieved from a study of T cell changes during pregnancy in multiple sclerosis (dated by TCRdb to the late 2010s). General notes on the study: The study looked at changes in the T cell repertoire across pregnancy in women with multiple sclerosis.

For this clone: What antigen it recognizes has not been identified. Base qualities were left out, and no much larger clone turns up one base away.

CDR1 SGHDT and CDR2 YYEEEE are derived from the germline V gene. The CDR3 spans 15 residues, from the cysteine through the phenylalanine. The CDR3 DNA has 45 bases and is translated from base 1. Library method: the immunoSEQ multiplex PCR assay. Entries here come from immuneACCESS through TCRdb and include only in-frame sequences with V and J called. Some clones fail to appear in such tables; in the studies checked, an unresolved V gene covers under half of the shortfall, and the cause of the remainder is unknown. A total of around 12,000 clones appear in this sample, approximately 88% of them only once. More than 6% of the sample is in the top ten clones.

The sequencing here drew on CD8+ T cells from peripheral blood mononuclear cells, taken in the second trimester of pregnancy. The chain couples TRBV5-6 to TRBJ2-5, with TRBD1 identical over 10 junction bases. The J call may be in error: the DNA end matches TRBJ2-7 better. This sequence was found in a female donor in good health, enrolled as a control in a pregnancy study. The CDR3 loop reads CASSARDRGAYEQYF. The DNA reads TGTGCCAGCAGTGCCCGGGACAGGGGAGCCTACGAGCAGTACTTC.